Listed below are T cell receptor beta chains from one sample, sequenced in a study of cytomegalovirus exposure and HLA in healthy donors. Here immunoSEQ multiplex PCR was the method, and the copy in TCRdb shows in-frame clones only, minus some. In the table there are about 110,000 clones, around 79% of which are singletons. Sequencing used PBMCs. Every receptor here comes from a woman aged 40-49 years in good health and CMV-seronegative. The CDR3 runs from the conserved cysteine through the conserved F or W. A D gene is named only where the DNA matches it firmly. Clone size is given for some rows only: seen once, a few or many times, or a class if the clone is expanded.

clone size	V gene	D gene	J gene	CDR3 protein	CDR3 DNA
NA	TRBV9	TRBD1	TRBJ1-2	CASSPPGQGAKGYTF	TGTGCCAGCAGTCCCCCGGGACAGGGGGCGAAAGGCTACACCTTC
NA	TRBV9	TRBD2	TRBJ2-7	CASSVSPSGGNSYEQYF	TGTGCCAGCAGCGTCTCTCCGAGCGGGGGGAACTCCTACGAGCAGTACTTC
once	TRBV6-5	NA	TRBJ2-3	CASSLDYTDTQYF	TGTGCCAGCAGTTTAGACTACACAGATACGCAGTATTTT
NA	TRBV5-6	TRBD1	TRBJ2-5	CASSAATGMRETQYF	TGTGCCAGCAGCGCAGCGACAGGGATGAGGGAGACCCAGTACTTC
NA	TRBV7-9	TRBD1	TRBJ2-5	CASSVGQGHETQYF	TGTGCCAGCAGCGTGGGACAGGGGCACGAGACCCAGTACTTC
NA	TRBV29-1	TRBD1	TRBJ1-1	CSVGTGDTEAFF	TGCAGCGTTGGCACAGGGGACACTGAAGCTTTCTTT
few	TRBV6-1	TRBD2	TRBJ2-1	CASTRLAGQVEQFF	TGTGCCAGCACTCGACTAGCGGGACAGGTTGAGCAGTTCTTC
NA	TRBV4-2	NA	TRBJ2-7	CASSQDRSSYEQYF	TGTGCCAGCAGCCAAGACCGCAGCTCCTACGAGCAGTACTTC
NA	TRBV10-2	NA	TRBJ1-2	CASRDGGYYGYTF	TGCGCCAGCAGGGACGGAGGTTACTATGGCTACACCTTC
NA	TRBV11-3	TRBD2	TRBJ2-1	CASSRGASGRADEQFF	TGTGCCAGCAGCCGTGGGGCTAGCGGGAGGGCCGATGAGCAGTTCTTC
NA	TRBV7-2	TRBD2	TRBJ2-1	CASEAGGVRNEQFF	TGTGCCAGCGAGGCGGGGGGGGTTCGGAATGAGCAGTTCTTC
NA	TRBV4-3	NA	TRBJ2-3	CASSQERGLSDTQYF	TGCGCCAGCAGCCAAGAACGGGGACTTAGCGATACGCAGTATTTT
NA	TRBV5-1	NA	TRBJ2-5	CASSLAEGGGETQYF	TGCGCCAGCAGCTTGGCGGAGGGCGGAGGGGAGACCCAGTACTTC
NA	TRBV7-2	NA	TRBJ2-1	CASSSDSNEQFF	TGTGCCAGCAGCTCCGACAGCAATGAGCAGTTCTTC
NA	TRBV7-8	NA	TRBJ2-2	CASRIGPTGELFF	TGTGCCAGCAGGATAGGGCCCACCGGGGAACTGTTTTTT
NA	TRBV28	TRBD2	TRBJ2-1	CASSRLAGEQFF	TGTGCCAGCAGCCGACTAGCGGGGGAGCAGTTCTTC
NA	TRBV5-1	TRBD2	TRBJ2-7	CASSFSSGSYYEQYF	TGCGCCAGCAGCTTCAGCAGCGGGAGTTATTACGAGCAGTACTTC
NA	TRBV9	NA	TRBJ2-3	CASSVLSSTDTQYF	TGTGCCAGCAGCGTCCTTTCCTCCACAGATACGCAGTATTTT
NA	TRBV15	NA	TRBJ1-5	CATSNLGGSYQPQHF	TGTGCCACCAGCAACCTGGGGGGTTCCTATCAGCCCCAGCATTTT
NA	TRBV5-4	TRBD2	TRBJ2-2	CASSLGLATLGGTGELFF	TGTGCCAGCAGCTTGGGACTAGCGACACTTGGGGGTACCGGGGAGCTGTTTTTT
once	TRBV19	TRBD2	TRBJ2-3	CASTSGRADTQYF	TGTGCCAGTACTAGCGGGAGAGCGGATACGCAGTATTTT
NA	TRBV28	NA	TRBJ1-1	CASRRGNTEAFF	TGTGCCAGCAGAAGGGGGAACACTGAAGCTTTCTTT
NA	TRBV7-2	NA	TRBJ2-3	CASSSQVGDTQYF	TGTGCCAGCAGCTCCCAGGTCGGAGATACGCAGTATTTT
NA	TRBV30	TRBD1	TRBJ1-6	CASPGQRSNSPLHF	TGTGCCTCGCCGGGACAGCGCTCGAATTCACCCCTCCACTTT
NA	TRBV5-1	NA	TRBJ2-3	CASSLDLGGTDTQYF	TGCGCCAGCAGCTTGGATCTAGGGGGCACAGATACGCAGTATTTT
NA	TRBV7-2	TRBD2	TRBJ2-3	CASSLAIAGGTDTQYF	TGTGCCAGCAGCTTAGCGATAGCGGGGGGCACAGATACGCAGTATTTT
NA	TRBV19	NA	TRBJ1-2	CASSPRGGWQSLYGYTF	TGTGCCAGTAGTCCCCGGGGAGGCTGGCAAAGCCTCTATGGCTACACCTTC
NA	TRBV18	TRBD1	TRBJ2-1	CASSLLAGQDPYNEQFF	TGTGCCAGCTCACTCCTTGCCGGACAGGACCCCTACAATGAGCAGTTCTTC
NA	TRBV7-8	TRBD1	TRBJ2-1	CASSFDRGGHEQFF	TGTGCCAGCAGCTTTGACAGGGGAGGCCATGAGCAGTTCTTC
NA	TRBV30	NA	TRBJ1-3	CAWSIGHSGNTIYF	TGTGCCTGGAGTATTGGACATTCTGGAAACACCATATATTTT
NA	TRBV6-4	NA	TRBJ2-7	CASSLKETGGDSGASYEQYF	TGTGCCAGCAGCCTTAAGGAGACAGGGGGAGATAGCGGGGCATCCTACGAGCAGTACTTC
NA	TRBV28	NA	TRBJ2-3	CASSFPRGAGDTQYF	TGTGCCAGCAGTTTCCCCCGGGGGGCTGGAGATACGCAGTATTTT
NA	TRBV4-3	TRBD1	TRBJ1-2	CASSQDRDGDRHGYTF	TGCGCCAGCAGCCAAGATCGGGACGGGGACAGGCATGGCTACACCTTC
few	TRBV5-1	TRBD2	TRBJ2-2	CASAGLAAPAGTGELFF	TGCGCCAGCGCTGGACTAGCGGCCCCCGCCGGGACCGGGGAGCTGTTTTTT
few	TRBV27	TRBD2	TRBJ2-1	CASSPTSGTYNEQFF	TGTGCCAGCAGTCCCACTAGCGGGACCTACAATGAGCAGTTCTTC
NA	TRBV28	NA	TRBJ2-5	CASTSRVETQYF	TGTGCCAGCACCTCCCGGGTAGAGACCCAGTACTTC
NA	TRBV7-2	TRBD2	TRBJ2-2	CASSLETSGRGLGGGELFF	TGTGCCAGCAGCTTAGAGACTAGCGGGAGAGGCTTAGGGGGCGGGGAGCTGTTTTTT
NA	TRBV18	TRBD1	TRBJ2-5	CASSTDRGPEETQYF	TGTGCCAGCTCAACTGACAGGGGTCCGGAAGAGACCCAGTACTTC
NA	TRBV6-5	NA	TRBJ2-3	CASSYSIAADTQYF	TGTGCCAGCAGTTACTCGATCGCGGCAGATACGCAGTATTTT
NA	TRBV18	TRBD1	TRBJ2-5	CASSPGTGSLFQETQYF	TGTGCCAGCTCACCAGGGACAGGGTCCCTATTCCAAGAGACCCAGTACTTC
NA	TRBV9	TRBD1	TRBJ2-1	CASSALTGVNEQFF	TGTGCCAGCAGCGCCCTGACAGGGGTCAATGAGCAGTTCTTC
NA	TRBV4-1	TRBD2	TRBJ2-3	CASSQGVAGSGTDTQYF	TGCGCCAGCAGCCAGGGGGTAGCGGGGTCGGGAACAGATACGCAGTATTTT
once	TRBV4-3	TRBD2	TRBJ2-3	CASSQDSLAGGSDTQYF	TGCGCCAGCAGCCAAGATTCCCTAGCGGGAGGTTCAGATACGCAGTATTTT
NA	TRBV7-6	NA	TRBJ1-1	CASSLRSLGNTEAFF	TGTGCCAGCAGCCTACGCAGCCTAGGGAACACTGAAGCTTTCTTT
NA	TRBV28	TRBD1	TRBJ1-2	CASSLRTGLYGYTF	TGTGCCAGCAGTCTACGGACAGGGCTCTATGGCTACACCTTC
NA	TRBV7-2	TRBD2	TRBJ2-1	CASSLAVSSYNEQFF	TGTGCCAGCAGTCTAGCGGTTAGCTCCTACAATGAGCAGTTCTTC
NA	TRBV7-9	TRBD2	TRBJ2-1	CASSLPGGFNNEQFF	TGTGCCAGCAGCTTACCGGGGGGATTTAACAATGAGCAGTTCTTC
NA	TRBV7-7	TRBD1	TRBJ1-4	CASSLGPPGQGAVKLFF	TGTGCCAGCAGCTTAGGCCCACCGGGACAGGGGGCTGTAAAACTGTTTTTT